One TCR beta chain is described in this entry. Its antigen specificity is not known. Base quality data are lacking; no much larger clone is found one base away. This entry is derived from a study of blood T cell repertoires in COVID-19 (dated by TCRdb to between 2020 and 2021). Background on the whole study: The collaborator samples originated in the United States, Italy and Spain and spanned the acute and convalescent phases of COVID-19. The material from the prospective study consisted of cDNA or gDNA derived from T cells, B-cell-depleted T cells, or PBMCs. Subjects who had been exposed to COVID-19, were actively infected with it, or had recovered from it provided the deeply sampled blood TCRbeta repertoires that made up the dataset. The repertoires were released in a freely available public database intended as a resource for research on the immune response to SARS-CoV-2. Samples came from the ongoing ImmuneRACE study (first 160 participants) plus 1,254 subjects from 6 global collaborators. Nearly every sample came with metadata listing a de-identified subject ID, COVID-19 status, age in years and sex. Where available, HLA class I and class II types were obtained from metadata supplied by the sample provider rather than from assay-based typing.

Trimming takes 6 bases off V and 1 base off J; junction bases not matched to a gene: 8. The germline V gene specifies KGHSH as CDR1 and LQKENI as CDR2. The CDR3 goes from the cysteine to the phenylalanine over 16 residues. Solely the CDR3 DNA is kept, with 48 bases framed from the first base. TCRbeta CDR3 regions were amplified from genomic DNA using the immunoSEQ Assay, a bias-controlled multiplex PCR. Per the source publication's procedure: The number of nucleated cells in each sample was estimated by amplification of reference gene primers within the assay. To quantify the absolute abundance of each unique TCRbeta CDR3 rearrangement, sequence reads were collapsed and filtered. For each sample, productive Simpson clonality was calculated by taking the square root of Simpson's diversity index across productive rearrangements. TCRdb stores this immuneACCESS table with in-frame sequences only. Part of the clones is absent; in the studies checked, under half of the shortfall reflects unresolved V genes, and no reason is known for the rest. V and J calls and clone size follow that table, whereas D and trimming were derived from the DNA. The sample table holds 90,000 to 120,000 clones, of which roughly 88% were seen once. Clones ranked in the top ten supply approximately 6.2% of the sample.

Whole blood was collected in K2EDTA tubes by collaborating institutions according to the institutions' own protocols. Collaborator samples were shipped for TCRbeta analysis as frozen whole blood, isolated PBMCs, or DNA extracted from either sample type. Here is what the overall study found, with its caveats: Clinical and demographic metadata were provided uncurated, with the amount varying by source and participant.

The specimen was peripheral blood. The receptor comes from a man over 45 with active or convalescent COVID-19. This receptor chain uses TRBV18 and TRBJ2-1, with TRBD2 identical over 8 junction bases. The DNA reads TGTGCCAGCTCTCTCGAAGCGGGGGTTTCCTACAATGAGCAGTTCTTC. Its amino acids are CASSLEAGVSYNEQFF.